The clone carrying this T cell receptor beta chain occurred once. Its target is unknown. Germline lookup yields CDR1 MNHEY and CDR2 SVGAGI. This CDR3 contains 13 residues. Trimming stripped 4 bases from V and 1 base from J, with 7 bases between. Amplification targeted TCR beta CDR3 regions from RNA transcripts. First-round RT-PCR with HTBI primers amplified the TCR CDR3 region. TCRdb independently ran MiXCR on the multiplex PCR reads; one entry per CDR3 protein. Of approximately 410,000 distinct CDR3 sequences listed, 14% to 15% are singletons. The sample comes from a study of T cells in Graves' hyperthyroidism and ophthalmopathy. Notes on the study in general: In the analysis, a 13 V-J model separated ophthalmopathy from stable hyperthyroidism.

The specimen sequenced was blood. This TCR came from a man aged 18 to 35 with Graves' ophthalmopathy. The chain employs TRBV6-5 and TRBJ2-5; D not certain. CDR3 protein: CASSSQLQETQYF. CDR3 sequence (DNA): TGTGCCAGCAGTTCGCAGCTCCAAGAGACCCAGTACTTC.